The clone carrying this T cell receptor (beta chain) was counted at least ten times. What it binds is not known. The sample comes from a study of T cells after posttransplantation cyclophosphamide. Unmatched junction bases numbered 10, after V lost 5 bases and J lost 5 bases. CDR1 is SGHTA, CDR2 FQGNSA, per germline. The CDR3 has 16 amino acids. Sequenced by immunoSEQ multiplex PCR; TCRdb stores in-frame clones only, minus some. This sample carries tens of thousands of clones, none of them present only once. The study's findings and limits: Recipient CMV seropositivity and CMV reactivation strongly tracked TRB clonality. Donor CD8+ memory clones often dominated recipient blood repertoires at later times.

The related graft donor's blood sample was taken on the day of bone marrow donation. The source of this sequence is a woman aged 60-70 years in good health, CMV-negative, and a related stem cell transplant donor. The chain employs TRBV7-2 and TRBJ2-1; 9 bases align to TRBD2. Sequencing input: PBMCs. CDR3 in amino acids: CASSPPGTSINNEQFF. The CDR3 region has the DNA TGTGCCAGCAGCCCTCCCGGGACTAGCATAAACAATGAGCAGTTCTTC.